These 26 T cell receptor beta chains share one sample of origin, sequenced in a study of shared clonotypes between healthy human individuals. The repertoire was sequenced with immunoSEQ multiplex PCR; TCRdb's copy has only in-frame clones and lacks some. This repertoire shows about 1.5 million clones, around 97% found once; its top ten account for approximately 1.1%. The sample consisted of naive CD4+ T cells sorted from blood. Subset defined: CD45RA+ positively selected. The receptor source for this set is a man younger than 40 in good health.

The chain uses TRBV6-5 and TRBJ2-7; D is uncertain. The CDR3 runs to 13 residues. V lost 7 bases to trimming and J lost 6 bases, with 16 bases between them. CDR1 is MNHEY and CDR2 is SVGAGI in the germline V gene. This CDR3 is CASTKSWSGEQYF. The CDR3 bases are TGTGCCAGCACTAAAAGCTGGTCTGGCGAGCAGTACTTC.

This rearrangement joins TRBV9 to TRBJ2-7; TRBD1 agrees at 7 bases. The length of the CDR3 is 16 residues. CDR1 SGDLS and CDR2 YYNGEE come from the germline V gene. The V and J ends lost 2 bases and 4 bases, in that order; junction bases with no gene match: 12. CDR3 in DNA: TGTGCCAGCAGCGTTCTCGGGACAGCGTACACATACGAGCAGTACTTC. This encodes CASSVLGTAYTYEQYF.

The chain is built from TRBV5-4 and TRBJ2-1; 9 bases match TRBD1. V gave up 0 bases and J gave up 5 bases; unmatched junction bases: 3. CDR3 size: 15 residues. Germline CDR1 reads SGHNT; CDR2 reads YYREEE (reference sequence). The DNA for the CDR3 is TGTGCCAGCAGCTTGGAGGGACAGGGTAACAATGAGCAGTTCTTC. Translation gives CASSLEGQGNNEQFF.

V gene TRBV7-2 combines with J gene TRBJ2-7, with D possibly matching TRBD2 (5 bases). The germline V gene has CDR1 SGHTA and CDR2 FQGNSA. The V gene lost 4 bases and the J gene lost 3 bases, with 19 bases spanning the gap. The CDR3 totals 16 residues. CDR3 in amino acids: CASSSTAVAINYEQYF. In DNA, the CDR3 is TGTGCCAGCAGCTCCACAGCGGTAGCGATTAACTACGAGCAGTACTTC.

The CDR3 sequence: CASSVGRQGHEKLFF. CDR3 nucleotides: TGTGCCAGCAGCGTAGGAAGGCAGGGGCATGAAAAACTGTTTTTT. The V and J genes are TRBV9 and TRBJ1-4; TRBD1 might be the D (6 bases). The CDR3 is 15 residues long. Germline values: CDR1 SGDLS, CDR2 YYNGEE. V lost 0 bases, J lost 6 bases, and 12 bases lay in between.

This rearrangement joins TRBV20-1 to TRBJ2-7; D may be TRBD1 or TRBD2 (5 bases each). This CDR3 has 11 residues. CDR1 is DFQATT and CDR2 is SNEGSKA in the germline V gene (reference sequence). The V end was cut by 5 bases, the J end by 8 bases, with 13 bases between. The CDR3 sequence: CSARDGLKQYF. In nucleotides, the CDR3 is TGCAGTGCTCGGGACGGCTTGAAGCAGTACTTC.

V gene TRBV4-2 combines with J gene TRBJ1-2; D gene ambiguous. Trimming removed 0 bases at V and 6 bases at J, with 14 bases between. This CDR3 spans 15 amino acids. Germline values: CDR1 LGHNA, CDR2 YNFKEQ. The CDR3 region is CASSQDHLGLDGYTF. CDR3 coding DNA: TGTGCCAGCAGCCAAGATCATCTAGGCCTGGATGGCTACACCTTC.

J is TRBJ1-5 and V is TRBV6-1; the D is unclear. This CDR3 comprises 13 residues. Germline CDR1 and CDR2: MNHNS and SASEGT. Trimming stripped 2 bases from V and 11 bases from J, with 13 bases between. The chain's CDR3 is CASSEYGSRAQHF. The CDR3 DNA is TGTGCCAGCAGTGAATACGGCTCGCGGGCCCAGCATTTT.

This clone has just a few counts. Distinct nucleotide sequences in the sample also encode this CDR3. The chain couples TRBV5-1 to TRBJ1-4; D remains unclear. The CDR3 runs 15 residues. The V gene lost 0 bases and the J gene lost 0 bases, with 6 bases spanning the gap. CDR1 SGHRS and CDR2 YFSETQ come from the germline V gene. The CDR3 sequence: CASSLVGATNEKLFF. The DNA for the CDR3 is TGCGCCAGCAGCTTGGTTGGGGCAACTAATGAAAAACTGTTTTTT.

In nucleotides, the CDR3 is TGTGCCAGCAGCTTAGTAGGAATTCCCTACGAGCAGTACTTC. Translated: CASSLVGIPYEQYF. The chain is built from TRBV7-2 and TRBJ2-7, with D hard to call. V lost 1 base to trimming and J lost 2 bases, with 9 bases between them. CDR1 is SGHTA, CDR2 FQGNSA, per germline. The CDR3 has 14 amino acids.

The chain uses TRBV2 and TRBJ2-5, with D perhaps TRBD1 or TRBD2 (6 bases each). Trimming left V 7 bases short and J 1 base short, with 10 bases between. The CDR3 length is 13 residues. Germline assignment: CDR1 SNHLY and CDR2 FYNNEI. The CDR3 bases are TGTGCCAGCATAGGGGGGCGCCAAGAGACCCAGTACTTC. Encoded protein: CASIGGRQETQYF.

This chain links TRBV11-2 with TRBJ2-1, with D unclear. This CDR3 region has 12 residues. Germline CDR1 is SGHAT and CDR2 is FQNNGV. V lost 4 bases and J 7 bases, leaving 8 bases between the germline ends. The CDR3 DNA reads as TGTGCCAGCAGCTCCCCCTGGAATGAGCAGTTCTTC. Translated: CASSSPWNEQFF. Drawing the rest from reference TRBV11-2 and TRBJ2-1, the complete variable domain is EAGVAQSPRYKIIEKRQSVAFWCNPISGHATLYWYQQILGQGPKLLIQFQNNGVVDDSQLPKDRFSAERLKGVDSTLKIQPAKLEDSAVYLCASSSPWNEQFFGPGTRLTVL.

Only a few counts were recorded for this clone. Other DNA sequences in this specimen translate into the identical CDR3. This chain connects TRBV27 to TRBJ2-5; D is uncertain. Germline V lookup: CDR1 MNHEY, CDR2 SMNVEV (reference sequence). Trimming left V 2 bases short and J 5 bases short, with 3 bases between. This CDR3 contains 11 residues. The CDR3 nucleotides read TGTGCCAGCAGTTTAGGGGAGACCCAGTACTTC. This sequence encodes CASSLGETQYF.

The CDR3 reads CASSGVGNYNEQFF. The CDR3 bases are TGTGCCAGCAGTGGTGTGGGGAACTACAATGAGCAGTTCTTC. The chain carries TRBV19 and TRBJ2-1; D is uncertain. This CDR3 comprises 14 residues. V lost 9 bases and J lost 3, with 15 bases in between. CDR1 is LNHDA, CDR2 SQIVND, per germline (reference sequence). The complete variable domain, with remaining parts taken from reference TRBV19 and TRBJ2-1, reads DGGITQSPKYLFRKEGQNVTLSCEQNLNHDAMYWYRQDPGQGLRLIYYSQIVNDFQKGDIAEGYSVSREKKESFPLTVTSAQKNPTAFYLCASSGVGNYNEQFFGPGTRLTVL.

The chain is built from TRBV2 and TRBJ2-7; D is tentatively TRBD1 or TRBD2 (5 bases each). V lost 6 bases, J lost 11 bases, and 20 bases lay in between. This CDR3 has 13 residues. Per germline, CDR1 SNHLY and CDR2 FYNNEI. CDR3 residues: CASSYTGTQEEYF. Here the CDR3 DNA reads TGTGCCAGCAGCTACACCGGGACCCAGGAGGAGTACTTC.

Comment on this clone: Distinct nucleotide sequences in the sample also encode this CDR3. This sequence joins TRBV5-1 and TRBJ2-5, with no clear D. The CDR3 covers 14 residues. Trimming took 0 bases from V and 2 from J, leaving 8 bases between them. Germline loops: CDR1 SGHRS, CDR2 YFSETQ. The CDR3 nucleotides read TGCGCCAGCAGCTTGGCAGGTTATCAAGAGACCCAGTACTTC. Protein: CASSLAGYQETQYF.

This chain joins TRBV28 and TRBJ1-4; 7 nucleotides agree with TRBD1. The CDR3 length is 15 residues. Losses at the gene ends were 2 bases for V and 4 bases for J; bases not matched to a gene: 4. Germline assignment: CDR1 MDHEN and CDR2 SYDVKM. CDR3 region: CASSLLGQNNEKLFF. The DNA of the CDR3 is TGTGCCAGCAGTTTACTGGGACAGAATAATGAAAAACTGTTTTTT.

The chain employs TRBV29-1 and TRBJ2-1; no definite D call. The CDR3 runs to 13 residues. From germline, CDR1 is SQVTM and CDR2 ANQGSEA. The V gene lost 2 bases and the J gene lost 6 bases, with 11 bases spanning the gap. The CDR3 reads CSVERPLTNEQFF. The CDR3 nucleotides read TGCAGCGTTGAAAGACCCCTGACCAATGAGCAGTTCTTC.

This chain joins TRBV28 and TRBJ2-1, with D possibly being TRBD1 or TRBD2 (6 bases each). The CDR3 length is 21 residues. V was clipped by 6 bases and J by 5 bases, with 35 bases between them. The germline gives CDR1 MDHEN, CDR2 SYDVKM. The CDR3 loop reads CASSHGWRAWVRQGMNNEQFF. The CDR3 DNA reads TGTGCCAGCAGCCATGGGTGGAGGGCTTGGGTAAGGCAGGGGATGAACAATGAGCAGTTCTTC. The full variable domain, completed using reference TRBV28 and TRBJ2-1, is DVKVTQSSRYLVKRTGEKVFLECVQDMDHENMFWYRQDPGLGLRLIYFSYDVKMKEKGDIPEGYSVSREKKERFSLILESASTNQTSMYLCASSHGWRAWVRQGMNNEQFFGPGTRLTVL.

The chain is built from TRBV19 and TRBJ1-2; 7 positions agree with TRBD1. Trimming took 4 bases from V and 5 from J; bases not matched to a gene: 13. Germline V CDR1 and CDR2: LNHDA, SQIVND (reference sequence). CDR3 length equals 16 residues. The CDR3 region is CASSTVTGSRSYGYTF. CDR3 bases: TGTGCCAGTAGTACGGTGACAGGGTCGCGAAGTTATGGCTACACCTTC. Complete variable domain (other parts from reference TRBV19 and TRBJ1-2): DGGITQSPKYLFRKEGQNVTLSCEQNLNHDAMYWYRQDPGQGLRLIYYSQIVNDFQKGDIAEGYSVSREKKESFPLTVTSAQKNPTAFYLCASSTVTGSRSYGYTFGSGTRLTVV.

This chain joins TRBV28 and TRBJ2-3; 10 bases agree with TRBD1. Trimming at V came to 5 bases and at J to 4 bases, leaving 9 bases not matched to a gene. The CDR3 extends over 16 amino acids. The V gene's germline CDR1 is MDHEN and CDR2 SYDVKM. The CDR3 loop reads CASSHRQGAGSDTQYF. CDR3 DNA sequence: TGTGCCAGCAGTCATCGACAGGGGGCTGGGTCAGATACGCAGTATTTT.

The chain recombines TRBV9 with TRBJ1-1; 9 bases line up with TRBD1. The CDR3 is made up of 15 amino acids. CDR1 is SGDLS, CDR2 YYNGEE, per germline. Trimming cost V 3 bases and J 4 bases; bases outside gene matches: 7. The CDR3 is CASSEPQGALTEAFF. The CDR3 region has the DNA TGTGCCAGCAGCGAGCCACAGGGGGCGCTCACTGAAGCTTTCTTT.

A remark on this clone: Other DNA sequences of this sample code for an identical CDR3. V gene TRBV27 combines with J gene TRBJ2-7; D gene ambiguous. This CDR3 comprises 12 residues. Per the germline V gene, CDR1 is MNHEY and CDR2 is SMNVEV (reference sequence). Trimming removed 4 bases at V and 0 bases at J, with 4 bases between. The CDR3 loop is CASSSLSYEQYF. CDR3 DNA: TGTGCCAGCAGTTCCCTCTCCTACGAGCAGTACTTC.

This CDR3 is CASRGASGSSNTGELFF. The CDR3, as DNA: TGCGCCAGCAGGGGCGCTAGCGGGAGCTCGAACACCGGGGAGCTGTTTTTT. The rearrangement links TRBV5-1 to TRBJ2-2; 10 positions match TRBD2. This CDR3 region has 17 residues. Germline V CDR1 and CDR2: SGHRS, YFSETQ. With 5 bases clipped from V and 0 bases from J, the junction kept 7 bases outside the gene matches.

The gene calls are TRBV4-3 and TRBJ2-7; 13 positions match TRBD2. Germline V CDR1 and CDR2: LGHNA, YSLEER. V was clipped by 1 base and J by 6 bases; unmatched bases: 3. The CDR3 runs to 15 residues. The CDR3 sequence is CASSQGTSGSLEQYF. The CDR3 DNA reads as TGCGCCAGCAGCCAAGGGACTAGCGGGAGTCTCGAGCAGTACTTC.

V gene TRBV5-1 combines with J gene TRBJ2-7; D is uncertain. The V end lost 6 bases, the J end lost 2 bases, and 30 bases lay between the germline ends. The CDR3 totals 19 residues. Germline V gives CDR1 SGHRS, CDR2 YFSETQ. CDR3 residues: CASIPAHLRRSFSPYEQYF. As DNA, the CDR3 is TGCGCCAGCATCCCCGCCCACCTCCGACGTTCCTTTAGTCCCTACGAGCAGTACTTC.